The 20 T cell receptor beta chains below were found in one sample sequenced in a study of cytomegalovirus exposure and HLA in healthy donors. It was with 60 Vbeta and 13 Jbeta primers that the PCR ran. Clones were read by immunoSEQ multiplex PCR, and TCRdb kept only the in-frame ones, dropping some. The sample has roughly 140,000 clones; 80% are singletons. Sequences were obtained from PBMCs. These receptor sequences come from a male donor in good health and CMV-seronegative.

The chain couples TRBV6-5 to TRBJ1-1; 9 bases are shared with TRBD1. Germline assignment: CDR1 MNHEY and CDR2 SVGAGI. The CDR3 has 13 residues. V was clipped by 5 bases and J by 5 bases; unmatched bases: 3. The CDR3 here is CASSGTGRTEAFF. The CDR3 nucleotides are TGTGCCAGCAGTGGGACAGGGAGGACTGAAGCTTTCTTT.

This chain connects TRBV7-6 to TRBJ2-3; weak D call: TRBD2 (6 bases). The CDR3 has 14 amino acids. Germline values: CDR1 SGHVS, CDR2 FNYEAQ. Trimming removed 0 bases from V and 4 bases from J, with 8 bases in between. Written as DNA, the CDR3 is TGTGCCAGCAGCTTAGCGGGGGGTGCAGATACGCAGTATTTT. This gives the protein CASSLAGGADTQYF.

The V gene is TRBV6-5, the J gene TRBJ2-7; 7 bases line up with TRBD2. The germline CDR1 and CDR2 sequences are MNHEY and SVGAGI. J lost 2 bases, V lost 5 bases, and 6 bases had no gene match. The CDR3 has 14 amino acids. CDR3 nucleotide sequence: TGTGCCAGCAGTAAGCGGGATAAGGCCTACGAGCAGTACTTC. Translating it yields CASSKRDKAYEQYF.

The chain combines TRBV9 with TRBJ2-7, with TRBD2 as a possible D gene (5 bases). Germline lookup yields CDR1 SGDLS and CDR2 YYNGEE. The CDR3 loop spans 16 amino acids. V lost 0 bases to trimming and J lost 3 bases, with 16 bases between them. CDR3 DNA: TGTGCCAGCAGCGTAGAAGGCGGAGGAACCCTCTACGAGCAGTACTTC. Amino acid sequence: CASSVEGGGTLYEQYF.

This chain connects TRBV7-9 to TRBJ1-4; 10 bases match TRBD1. This CDR3 is built from 17 residues. Trimming took 5 bases from V and 5 from J; bases not matched to a gene: 11. The germline V gene has CDR1 SEHNR and CDR2 FQNEAQ (reference sequence). The CDR3 DNA reads TGTGCCAGCAGCCGAACCGGGACAGGGGCAAGGAATGAAAAACTGTTTTTT. Residues: CASSRTGTGARNEKLFF.

The chain recombines TRBV29-1 with TRBJ1-1, with 8 bases aligning to TRBD1. There are 13 residues in the CDR3. J gave up 7 bases and V 1 base, and 5 bases lay outside the gene matches. Germline lookup yields CDR1 SQVTM and CDR2 ANQGSEA. For the CDR3, the DNA is TGCAGCGTTGAAGCCCGGACAGGGATTGAAGCTTTCTTT. This gives the protein CSVEARTGIEAFF.

The chain has TRBV7-3 and TRBJ1-3, with 8 nucleotides matching TRBD1. After removal of 5 bases from V and 8 bases from J, the junction contained 17 bases not matched to a gene. CDR1 SGHTA and CDR2 FQGTGA come from the germline V gene. CDR3 length: 17 residues. The CDR3 region has the DNA TGTGCCAGCAGCCGGGACAGGAACGACTTCCCAGGGGACACCATATATTTT. This gives the protein CASSRDRNDFPGDTIYF.

V gene TRBV30 combines with J gene TRBJ1-5; 7 bases match TRBD1. The germline CDR1 and CDR2 sequences are GTSNPN and SVGIG (reference sequence). This CDR3 region has 15 residues. J lost 5 bases, V lost 1 base, and 8 bases had no gene match. CDR3 DNA sequence: TGTGCCTGGAGTGAGGCGGGACAGTTTTATCAGCCCCAGCATTTT. This translates into CAWSEAGQFYQPQHF.

The chain recombines TRBV4-3 with TRBJ2-7; TRBD1 agrees at 10 bases. The CDR3 loop spans 14 amino acids. J was trimmed by 5 bases and V by 4 bases; bases with no gene match: 5. Germline assignment: CDR1 LGHNA and CDR2 YSLEER. In DNA form, the CDR3 reads TGCGCCAGCAGCCCTAGGACAGGGGGGAACGAGCAGTACTTC. Translating it yields CASSPRTGGNEQYF.

In nucleotides, the CDR3 is TGTGCCAGCAGTTACGGGGGGGACACAGCCTACGAGCAGTACTTC. Translated, it gives CASSYGGDTAYEQYF. The gene calls are TRBV6-5 and TRBJ2-7, with D maybe TRBD2 (7 bases). The CDR3 runs 15 residues. CDR1 is MNHEY, CDR2 SVGAGI, per germline. V lost 2 bases to trimming and J lost 2 bases, with 13 bases between them.

This clone has a handful of counts. The rearrangement links TRBV11-2 to TRBJ2-3; 7 bases are a match to TRBD2. This CDR3 contains 14 residues. Germline V CDR1 and CDR2: SGHAT, FQNNGV. V dropped 9 bases and J dropped 2; count of bases not matched to a gene: 8. In nucleotides, the CDR3 is TGTGCCAGTAACACGGGGGGTCCCACAGATACGCAGTATTTT. Its protein product is CASNTGGPTDTQYF.

The chain is built from TRBV5-6 and TRBJ2-3; D unclear. This CDR3 has 11 residues. V shed 4 bases and J shed 2 bases, with 2 bases lying between them. Germline V gene data show CDR1 as SGHDT and CDR2 as YYEEEE. The CDR3 spells CASSLTDTQYF. In DNA, the CDR3 is TGTGCCAGCAGCCTCACAGATACGCAGTATTTT.

The rearrangement uses TRBV2 and TRBJ1-2, with 8 bases lining up with TRBD1. The V gene end was trimmed by 11 bases and the J gene end by 7 bases; junction bases not matched to a gene: 21. Germline V gene data show CDR1 as SNHLY and CDR2 as FYNNEI. The CDR3 totals 16 residues. Here the CDR3 DNA reads TGTGCCGGTTACCCCCCTCGGACAGGGACCCTAGGTGGCTACACCTTC. Encoded protein: CAGYPPRTGTLGGYTF.

The genes are TRBV28 and TRBJ2-3; TRBD1 matches 7 bases. The J segment lost 2 bases and the V segment lost 5 bases, leaving 7 bases of the junction unmatched. Germline V gene sequence: CDR1 MDHEN, CDR2 SYDVKM. CDR3 length: 15 residues. The CDR3 DNA sequence: TGTGCCAGCAGTCCCGGCGACAGGGCCACAGATACGCAGTATTTT. The encoded protein is CASSPGDRATDTQYF.

The gene calls are TRBV2 and TRBJ1-6, with a weak D call TRBD1 (6 bases). Germline V gene data show CDR1 as SNHLY and CDR2 as FYNNEI. Trimming stripped 9 bases from V and 8 bases from J, with 17 bases between. This CDR3 spans 14 amino acids. In nucleotides, the CDR3 is TGTGCCAGTTTAGTTGGGGGCGGGTATTCACCCCTCCACTTT. It encodes CASLVGGGYSPLHF.

This clone was found a few times. The genes are TRBV4-1 and TRBJ2-2, with D maybe TRBD2 (5 bases). CDR3 length equals 20 residues. The germline V and J ends were trimmed by 1 base and 5 bases, with 26 bases remaining between them. Germline lookup yields CDR1 MGHRA and CDR2 YSYEKL. CDR3 coding DNA: TGCGCCAGCAGCCAAGGAATTCTGAGGGCCACGACCCGAGGTACCGGGGAGCTGTTTTTT. Translated: CASSQGILRATTRGTGELFF.

The rearrangement uses TRBV2 and TRBJ2-7, with no clear D. V was cut by 4 bases and J by 4 bases, with 5 bases left in between. Germline V gene sequence: CDR1 SNHLY, CDR2 FYNNEI. The CDR3 extends over 11 amino acids. The CDR3, as DNA: TGTGCCAGCAGTGCCAGATACGAGCAGTACTTC. Its translation is CASSARYEQYF.

The chain employs TRBV20-1 and TRBJ1-2; no reliable D call. The CDR3 contains 10 residues. Trimming took off 4 bases at V and 8 bases at J, with 8 bases between the two ends. Germline V CDR1 and CDR2: DFQATT, SNEGSKA (reference sequence). CDR3 nucleotide sequence: TGCAGTGCTACGGTTGTAGGCTACACCTTC. This translates into CSATVVGYTF.

The V call is TRBV29-1, the J call TRBJ2-7; D possibly corresponds to TRBD1 (6 bases). CDR1 is SQVTM, CDR2 ANQGSEA, per germline. V was shortened by 3 bases and J by 5 bases, with 11 bases between the two germline ends. The length of the CDR3 is 12 residues. CDR3 in DNA: TGCAGCGTTGACAGGGGAAGTGACGAGCAGTACTTC. Its protein product is CSVDRGSDEQYF.

The J gene is TRBJ1-2, the V gene TRBV28; TRBD1 might be the D (5 bases). Per the germline V gene, CDR1 is MDHEN and CDR2 is SYDVKM. The CDR3 covers 13 residues. V was pared by 7 bases and J by 6 bases, with 15 bases between. In nucleotides, the CDR3 is TGTGCCAGCACCTCGGGGGGTGGGCATGGCTACACCTTC. Translation: CASTSGGGHGYTF.